This T cell receptor (beta chain) was sequenced for a study of T cell responses to AZD1222 COVID-19 vaccine. Turning to the study itself: It was second doses at about 4 or about 12 weeks that were pooled.

Libraries were prepared by immunoSEQ multiplex PCR; TCRdb keeps only in-frame clonotypes and omits some of them. The top ten clones hold more than 0.8% of a sample with approximately 160,000 clones, 85% to 95% of them seen once. Findings and limits, study-wide: Clonal diversity was possibly underestimated, and the donors were mostly white British, with more females. Spike-wide vaccine-associated CD4 TCRs dominated at 160-218 and 743-854.

Germline V gene sequence: CDR1 LNHNV, CDR2 YYDKDF (reference sequence). The CDR3 is 16 amino acids. V lost 2 bases and J lost 0; bases outside the gene matches: 6. Points on this clone: What it binds is not known.

The gene calls are TRBV15 and TRBJ2-7, with 8 bases matching TRBD1. The specimen was peripheral blood, collected on day 0 of AZD1222 vaccination. This TCR derives from an adult in good health. CDR3 residues: CATSRTGGLLSYEQYF. The CDR3 DNA follows: TGTGCCACCAGCAGAACAGGGGGGCTCCTCTCCTACGAGCAGTACTTC.